A single T cell receptor (beta chain) is shown here with its context. Its cognate antigen is unknown. Losses at the gene ends were 3 bases for V and 5 bases for J; bases not matched to a gene: 7. There are 14 residues in the CDR3. The germline CDR1 and CDR2 sequences are SGDLS and YYNGEE. The data originate from a study of cytomegalovirus exposure and HLA in healthy donors. Repertoires were generated with immunoSEQ multiplex PCR, while TCRdb's copy carries only in-frame clones and drops some. The sample has about 280,000 clones, about 86% seen once. Study observations and caveats: Overall, some 160 TCR beta chains were annotated as cytomegalovirus-associated.

Sequencing input: PBMCs. This chain links TRBV9 with TRBJ2-7; TRBD1 aligns across 8 bases. This clonotype was obtained from a woman younger than 35 in good health and CMV-seronegative. CDR3 sequence: CASSAGQGINEQYF. CDR3 sequence (DNA): TGTGCCAGCAGCGCCGGACAGGGAATTAACGAGCAGTACTTC.